Below, one T cell receptor (beta chain) is given with its context. The data derive from a study of blood T cell repertoires in COVID-19. The overall study: The origin of the acute and convalescent COVID-19 samples was the United States, Italy and Spain. The cDNA or gDNA used as material had been derived from T cells, B-cell-depleted T cells, or PBMCs.

The J segment lost 8 bases and the V segment lost 5 bases, leaving 9 bases of the junction unmatched. The CDR3 is made up of 15 amino acids. CDR1 and CDR2 (germline): SSHAT, FNYEAQ (reference sequence). Authors' data handling: Reference gene primers were amplified, and this amplification served to estimate nucleated cell counts. TCRdb's copy holds only in-frame clones and misses some; the assay was immunoSEQ multiplex PCR. V, J and clone size are those of that table, while D and trimming were read from the DNA. The sample includes about 67,000 clones, about 84% of them seen just once. The specimen sequenced was peripheral blood. The rearrangement links TRBV7-7 to TRBJ2-1, with 10 positions matching TRBD2. The TCR was taken from a human donor in a cohort sampled during active COVID-19. The CDR3 spells CASSLRSGGAYEQFF. The CDR3 bases are TGTGCCAGCAGCCTTCGGAGCGGGGGGGCTTATGAGCAGTTCTTC.